A selection of T cell receptor beta chains follows, all from one sample in a study of control samples from healthy donors and cancer patients. Profiling relied on immunoSEQ multiplex PCR, and the TCRdb table lists in-frame clones only, not all of them. The table has some 220,000 clones, over 90% seen once. The sequencing input was blood. The receptors were gathered from a man between 50 and 59 years old in good health. CDR3s include the opening cysteine and the closing phenylalanine or tryptophan. Fields, in order: D gene, J gene, clone size, V gene, CDR3 protein, CDR3 DNA. D genes are given only for firm matches. Some rows have no size entry. The others give once, few or many, or a class for an expanded clone.

>.|TRBJ1-5|.|TRBV4-2
CASSQERWDSNQPQHF
TGTGCCAGCAGCCAGGAAAGATGGGATAGCAATCAGCCCCAGCATTTT
>TRBD1|TRBJ1-4|few|TRBV5-5
CASSRGTGGKLFF
TGTGCCAGCAGCAGAGGGACAGGTGGGAAACTGTTTTTT
>TRBD1|TRBJ1-5|.|TRBV6-5
CASRRTGVQPQHF
TGTGCCAGCAGACGTACAGGGGTTCAGCCCCAGCATTTT
>.|TRBJ2-5|.|TRBV9
CASSVTEGRGETQYF
TGTGCCAGCAGCGTAACCGAGGGGCGCGGAGAGACCCAGTACTTC
>.|TRBJ2-2|.|TRBV5-4
CASSPTSFPGELFF
TGTGCCAGCAGCCCGACTAGTTTCCCCGGGGAGCTGTTTTTT
>TRBD2|TRBJ2-2|.|TRBV5-1
CASSVLGGRGTGELFF
TGCGCCAGCAGCGTACTCGGGGGGAGAGGGACCGGGGAGCTGTTTTTT
>.|TRBJ1-1|.|TRBV7-2
CASSLYLGTEAFF
TGTGCCAGCAGCTTATACCTAGGGACTGAAGCTTTCTTT
>.|TRBJ1-3|.|TRBV5-6
CASSLVGSSGNTIYF
TGTGCCAGCAGCTTGGTAGGGAGTTCCGGAAACACCATATATTTT
>.|TRBJ1-2|.|TRBV3-1/TRBV3-2
CASSEANYGYTF
TGTGCCAGCAGTGAGGCTAACTATGGCTACACCTTC
>.|TRBJ2-7|.|TRBV6-1
CASSEEIRGAQYF
TGTGCCAGCAGTGAAGAAATAAGGGGAGCACAGTACTTC
>TRBD1|TRBJ1-1|.|TRBV5-1
CASSDQGASTEAFF
TGCGCCAGCAGCGACCAGGGGGCAAGTACTGAAGCTTTCTTT
>TRBD1|TRBJ1-1|.|TRBV5-6
CASSENRGRENTEAFF
TGTGCCAGCAGCGAGAACAGGGGGCGGGAGAACACTGAAGCTTTCTTT
>TRBD1|TRBJ2-1|.|TRBV19
CASSKQGASYNEQFF
TGTGCCAGTAGTAAACAGGGGGCGTCCTACAATGAGCAGTTCTTC
>.|TRBJ1-1|.|TRBV9
CASSVGGRATEAFF
TGTGCCAGCAGCGTAGGAGGCAGGGCCACTGAAGCTTTCTTT
>.|TRBJ2-1|.|TRBV7-9
CASSFVGGSRVEQFF
TGTGCCAGCAGCTTTGTAGGGGGGTCTAGGGTCGAGCAGTTCTTC
>TRBD1|TRBJ1-2|.|TRBV18
CASSPQDLTGFSGYTF
TGTGCCAGCTCACCGCAAGACTTGACAGGGTTTAGTGGCTACACCTTC
>.|TRBJ1-4|.|TRBV5-6
CASSLQGLNNEKLFF
TGTGCCAGCAGCTTACAGGGACTTAATAATGAAAAACTGTTTTTT
>.|TRBJ1-6|.|TRBV6-6
CASSYQQGEGSPLHF
TGTGCCAGCAGTTACCAACAGGGTGAGGGTTCACCCCTCCACTTT
>.|TRBJ1-4|.|TRBV6-1
CASSGEGTIINEKLFF
TGTGCCAGCAGTGGAGAAGGGACGATCATTAATGAAAAACTGTTTTTT
>.|TRBJ1-2|.|TRBV3-1/TRBV3-2
CASSQALQGGYGYTF
TGTGCCAGCAGCCAAGCGCTGCAGGGAGGATATGGCTACACCTTC
>.|TRBJ1-5|.|TRBV28
CASSFVGINQPQHF
TGTGCCAGCAGTTTTGTAGGGATCAATCAGCCCCAGCATTTT
>.|TRBJ1-3|.|TRBV19
CASRTGRGTGNTIYF
TGTGCCAGTAGAACCGGGAGAGGGACTGGAAACACCATATATTTT
>.|TRBJ1-2|.|TRBV18
CASSPSMGNYGYTF
TGTGCCAGCTCACCGTCCATGGGCAACTATGGCTACACCTTC
>.|TRBJ1-1|.|TRBV5-6
CASSLGLEKPFF
TGTGCCAGCAGCTTAGGCTTGGAGAAACCTTTCTTT
>TRBD1|TRBJ1-5|.|TRBV4-1
CASSHEQGAREPQHF
TGCGCCAGCAGCCACGAACAGGGGGCCCGTGAGCCCCAGCATTTT
>.|TRBJ2-6|.|TRBV5-6
CASSTTSGANVLTF
TGTGCCAGCAGTACAACCTCTGGGGCCAACGTCCTGACTTTC
>.|TRBJ1-3|.|TRBV7-2
CASSPSTTLRGNTIYF
TGTGCCAGCAGCCCCTCCACGACCCTCCGCGGAAACACCATATATTTT
>TRBD2|TRBJ2-1|.|TRBV3-1/TRBV3-2
CASSQVALAGAGNEQFF
TGTGCCAGCAGCCAAGTCGCACTAGCGGGGGCGGGGAATGAGCAGTTCTTC
>TRBD2|TRBJ2-2|.|TRBV9
CASSVIAGENTGELFF
TGTGCCAGCAGCGTTATAGCGGGGGAGAACACCGGGGAGCTGTTTTTT
>TRBD2|TRBJ2-7|.|TRBV2
CASMGKAGGPYEQYF
TGTGCCAGCATGGGGAAGGCGGGGGGGCCCTACGAGCAGTACTTC
>.|TRBJ2-1|.|TRBV4-2
CASSRETGVKEQFF
TGTGCCAGCAGCCGAGAAACGGGGGTCAAAGAGCAGTTCTTC
>TRBD1|TRBJ1-6|.|TRBV30
CAWRGSQGQQNSPLHF
TGTGCCTGGAGGGGTTCTCAGGGACAGCAGAATTCACCCCTCCACTTT
>.|TRBJ2-7|.|TRBV3-1/TRBV3-2
CASSQGGYEQYF
TGTGCCAGCAGCCAAGGAGGTTACGAGCAGTACTTC
>.|TRBJ2-5|.|TRBV5-1
CASSLGGLVETQYF
TGCGCCAGCAGCCTCGGGGGTCTGGTGGAGACCCAGTACTTC
>.|TRBJ1-6|.|TRBV30
CAWSGPGVNSPLHF
TGTGCCTGGAGCGGACCGGGCGTTAATTCACCCCTCCACTTT
>TRBD2|TRBJ2-4|.|TRBV6-5
CASSYAQGGGYIQYF
TGTGCCAGCAGTTACGCCCAGGGCGGGGGATACATTCAGTACTTC
>TRBD2|TRBJ2-7|once|TRBV27
CASRKGGGYEQYF
TGTGCCAGTAGGAAGGGCGGGGGCTACGAGCAGTACTTC
>TRBD1|TRBJ1-3|.|TRBV6-5
CATRRDSSGNTIYF
TGTGCCACTCGCCGGGACAGCTCTGGAAACACCATATATTTT
>.|TRBJ2-3|.|TRBV5-1
CATGDSTDTQYF
TGCGCCACTGGGGACAGCACAGATACGCAGTATTTT
>TRBD1|TRBJ2-1|.|TRBV5-1
CASRSGTGGFYEQFF
TGCGCCAGCAGGTCCGGGACAGGGGGCTTCTATGAGCAGTTCTTC
>.|TRBJ2-7|.|TRBV7-8
CASSLTAGPSSYEQYF
TGTGCCAGCAGCTTAACGGCCGGGCCCAGCTCCTACGAGCAGTACTTC
>TRBD1|TRBJ2-2|once|TRBV5-1
CASSFLTGTYAGELFF
TGCGCCAGCAGCTTCCTGACAGGGACATACGCCGGGGAGCTGTTTTTT
>.|TRBJ2-7|.|TRBV7-2
CASSPPGLAYEQYF
TGTGCCAGCAGCCCTCCCGGGTTAGCCTACGAGCAGTACTTC
>.|TRBJ1-4|.|TRBV28
CASSLGPGGVSEKLFF
TGTGCCAGCAGTTTAGGCCCAGGAGGGGTTTCTGAAAAACTGTTTTTT
>.|TRBJ1-2|.|TRBV18
CASSPETVRLGSNYGYTF
TGTGCCAGCTCACCCGAGACAGTGCGACTGGGATCTAACTATGGCTACACCTTC
>TRBD1|TRBJ1-1|.|TRBV23-1
CASSQSGRDSNTEAFF
TGCGCCAGCAGTCAATCGGGCCGGGACAGCAACACTGAAGCTTTCTTT
>.|TRBJ2-2|.|TRBV19
CASSRAAINTGELFF
TGTGCCAGTAGTCGGGCAGCAATTAACACCGGGGAGCTGTTTTTT
>.|TRBJ1-2|once|TRBV6-1
CASSEASYTF
TGTGCCAGCAGTGAGGCCAGCTACACCTTC
>TRBD2|TRBJ2-3|.|TRBV5-4
CASSPMTSGGADTQYF
TGTGCCAGCAGCCCCATGACTAGCGGGGGAGCTGATACGCAGTATTTT
>.|TRBJ2-7|.|TRBV4-3
CASSQDEGKGYEQYF
TGCGCCAGCAGCCAAGATGAGGGAAAGGGGTACGAGCAGTACTTC
>.|TRBJ2-1|.|TRBV3-1/TRBV3-2
CASSRGGSINEQFF
TGTGCCAGCAGCCGGGGCGGGTCAATCAATGAGCAGTTCTTC
>.|TRBJ2-4|.|TRBV6-6
CASSYSFGVAKNIQYF
TGTGCCAGCAGTTACTCTTTTGGGGTAGCCAAAAACATTCAGTACTTC
>.|TRBJ1-5|once|TRBV5-5
CASSLNLRVGNQPQHF
TGTGCCAGCAGCTTAAATCTCAGGGTGGGCAATCAGCCCCAGCATTTT
>TRBD2|TRBJ2-1|.|TRBV30
CAWSVGTSGIGQFF
TGTGCCTGGAGTGTCGGGACTAGCGGGATCGGGCAGTTCTTC
>.|TRBJ2-1|.|TRBV28
CASIPSGVRSYNEQFF
TGTGCCAGCATCCCGTCCGGGGTTCGCTCCTACAATGAGCAGTTCTTC
>TRBD1|TRBJ1-1|.|TRBV10-3
CAISGQGVGMGTEAFF
TGTGCCATCAGCGGACAGGGGGTGGGGATGGGCACTGAAGCTTTCTTT
>.|TRBJ2-2|few|TRBV12-3/TRBV12-4
CASSFSGSGELFF
TGTGCCAGCAGTTTTTCAGGCTCCGGGGAGCTGTTTTTT
>TRBD1|TRBJ2-3|.|TRBV5-1
CASRAGTGGLGGTDTQYF
TGCGCCAGCAGGGCAGGGACAGGGGGCCTTGGTGGCACAGATACGCAGTATTTT
>TRBD1|TRBJ2-7|.|TRBV19
CASRSIGDRGHDEQYF
TGTGCCAGTAGATCTATAGGGGACAGGGGGCATGACGAGCAGTACTTC
>.|TRBJ1-3|.|TRBV9
CASSEAEYSGNTIYF
TGTGCCAGCAGCGAGGCCGAGTACTCTGGAAACACCATATATTTT